The sequence of this TCR beta chain was determined in a study of shared clonotypes between healthy human individuals. The study drew all its donors from Caucasian adults living in Nashville, Tennessee. Notes on this clone: Its antigen remains unidentified.

Method: immunoSEQ multiplex PCR; TCRdb's copy keeps in-frame clones and lacks some. The table shows 2.3 million or so clones, with 85% to 95% occurring only once. V lost 8 bases and J lost 8, with 13 bases in between. This CDR3 spans 12 amino acids. Germline-derived CDR1 and CDR2 are MDHEN and SYDVKM. Notes on the study in general: Estimated richness was generally greater in naive than memory subsets. Clonotype sharing among donors, it was expected, would be affected by sequencing depth.

The V and J genes are TRBV28 and TRBJ1-3, with D unclear. Sequenced input: naive CD4+ T cells from PBMCs. As for subset: CD45RA+ positively selected. This TCR was recovered from a man between 18 and 29 years old in good health. Some clones in this sample may be carry-over from other donors' samples. CDR3 coding DNA: TGTGCCAGCTCCACCCAGAGGGACACCATATATTTT. Its protein product is CASSTQRDTIYF.